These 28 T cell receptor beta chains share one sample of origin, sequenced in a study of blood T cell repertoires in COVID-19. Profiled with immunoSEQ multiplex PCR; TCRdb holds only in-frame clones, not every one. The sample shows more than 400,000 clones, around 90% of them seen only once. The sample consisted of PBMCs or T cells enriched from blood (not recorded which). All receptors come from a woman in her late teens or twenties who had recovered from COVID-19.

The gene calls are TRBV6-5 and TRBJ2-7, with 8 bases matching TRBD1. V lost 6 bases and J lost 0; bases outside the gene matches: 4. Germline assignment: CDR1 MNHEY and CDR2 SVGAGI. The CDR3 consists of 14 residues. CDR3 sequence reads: CASSHGQGSYEQYF. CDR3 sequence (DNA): TGTGCCAGCAGCCATGGACAGGGCTCCTACGAGCAGTACTTC.

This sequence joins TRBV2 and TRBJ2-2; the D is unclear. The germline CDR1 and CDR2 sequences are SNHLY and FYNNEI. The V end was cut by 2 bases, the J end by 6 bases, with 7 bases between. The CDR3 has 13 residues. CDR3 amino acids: CASSEFRAGELFF. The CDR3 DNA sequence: TGTGCCAGCAGTGAATTTCGGGCCGGGGAGCTGTTTTTT.

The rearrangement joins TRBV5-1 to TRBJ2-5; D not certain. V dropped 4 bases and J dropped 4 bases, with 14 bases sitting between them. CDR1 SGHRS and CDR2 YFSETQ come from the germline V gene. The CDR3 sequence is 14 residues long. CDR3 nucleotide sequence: TGCGCCAGCAGCCCTGCCCAGGCGCTAGAGACCCAGTACTTC. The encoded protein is CASSPAQALETQYF.

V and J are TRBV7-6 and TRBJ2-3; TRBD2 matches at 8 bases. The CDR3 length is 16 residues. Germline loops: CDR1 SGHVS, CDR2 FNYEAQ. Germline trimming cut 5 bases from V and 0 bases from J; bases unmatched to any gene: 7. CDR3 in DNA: TGTGCCAGCAGCCCCGGGGCGGGGGGCAGCACAGATACGCAGTATTTT. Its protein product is CASSPGAGGSTDTQYF. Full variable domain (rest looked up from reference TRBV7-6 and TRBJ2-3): GAGVSQSPRYKVTKRGQDVALRCDPISGHVSLYWYRQALGQGPEFLTYFNYEAQQDKSGLPNDRFSAERPEGSISTLTIQRTEQRDSAMYRCASSPGAGGSTDTQYFGPGTRLTVL.

CDR3: CASSHPPSGGGVETQYF. In DNA form, the CDR3 reads TGCGCCAGCAGCCATCCCCCTAGCGGGGGGGGAGTAGAGACCCAGTACTTC. The V and J genes are TRBV4-1 and TRBJ2-5; 12 nucleotides match TRBD2. This CDR3 has 17 amino acids. V shed 3 bases, J shed 4 bases, and the junction held 9 bases outside the gene matches. In germline, CDR1 is MGHRA, CDR2 YSYEKL.

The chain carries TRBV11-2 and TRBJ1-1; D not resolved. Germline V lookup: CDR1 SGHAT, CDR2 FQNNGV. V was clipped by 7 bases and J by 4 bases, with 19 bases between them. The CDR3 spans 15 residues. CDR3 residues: CASTEVQRVGTEAFF. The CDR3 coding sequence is TGTGCCAGCACCGAGGTTCAGAGAGTGGGCACTGAAGCTTTCTTT.

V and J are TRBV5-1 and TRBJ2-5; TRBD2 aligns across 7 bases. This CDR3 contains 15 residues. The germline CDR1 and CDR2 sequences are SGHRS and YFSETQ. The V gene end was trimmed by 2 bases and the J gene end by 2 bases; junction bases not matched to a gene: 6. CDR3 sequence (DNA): TGCGCCAGCAGCTTTGGCGGGGGAGAACAAGAGACCCAGTACTTC. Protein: CASSFGGGEQETQYF.

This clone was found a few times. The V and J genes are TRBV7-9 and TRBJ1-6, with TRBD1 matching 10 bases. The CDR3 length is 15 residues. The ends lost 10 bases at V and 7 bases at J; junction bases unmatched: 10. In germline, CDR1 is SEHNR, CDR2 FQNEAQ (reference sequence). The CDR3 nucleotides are TGTGCCACCTCGGAGGGACAGGGGAACAATTCACCCCTCCACTTT. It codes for CATSEGQGNNSPLHF.

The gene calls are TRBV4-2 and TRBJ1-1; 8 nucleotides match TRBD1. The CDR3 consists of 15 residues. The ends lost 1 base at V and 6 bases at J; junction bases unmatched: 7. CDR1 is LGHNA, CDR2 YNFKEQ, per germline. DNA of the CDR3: TGTGCCAGCAGCCAAGGGGGCGACAGGGGACCTGAAGCTTTCTTT. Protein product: CASSQGGDRGPEAFF.

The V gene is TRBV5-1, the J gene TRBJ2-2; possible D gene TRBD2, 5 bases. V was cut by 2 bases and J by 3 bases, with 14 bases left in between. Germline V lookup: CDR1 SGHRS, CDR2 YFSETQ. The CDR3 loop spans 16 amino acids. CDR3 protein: CASSLNPGVDTGELFF. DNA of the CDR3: TGCGCCAGCAGCTTAAATCCCGGGGTGGACACCGGGGAGCTGTTTTTT.

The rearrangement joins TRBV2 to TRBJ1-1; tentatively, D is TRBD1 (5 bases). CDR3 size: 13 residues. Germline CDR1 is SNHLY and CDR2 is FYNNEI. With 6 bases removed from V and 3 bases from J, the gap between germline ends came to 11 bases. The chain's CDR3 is CASSPGGDTEAFF. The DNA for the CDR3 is TGTGCCAGCAGCCCGGGGGGGGACACTGAAGCTTTCTTT.

DNA of the CDR3: TGTGCCTGGGGTTCGGGATACACCATATATTTT. Protein sequence: CAWGSGYTIYF. The chain is built from TRBV30 and TRBJ1-3; no clear D gene. The germline V and J ends were trimmed by 5 bases and 8 bases, with 10 bases remaining between them. The CDR3 is made up of 11 amino acids. CDR1 is GTSNPN and CDR2 is SVGIG in the germline V gene (reference sequence).

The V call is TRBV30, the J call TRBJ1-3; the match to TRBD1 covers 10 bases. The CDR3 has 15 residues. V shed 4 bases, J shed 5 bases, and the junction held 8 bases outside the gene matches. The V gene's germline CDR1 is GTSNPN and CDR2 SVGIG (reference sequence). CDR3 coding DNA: TGTGCCTGGACGGGGGACAGGGGAGAAAGAAACACCATATATTTT. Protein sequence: CAWTGDRGERNTIYF. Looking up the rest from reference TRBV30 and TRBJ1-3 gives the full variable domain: SQTIHQWPATLVQPVGSPLSLECTVEGTSNPNLYWYRQAAGRGLQLLFYSVGIGQISSEVPQNLSASRPQDRQFILSSKKLLLSDSGFYLCAWTGDRGERNTIYFGEGSWLTVV.

The CDR3 coding sequence is TGTGCCAGTGGTCTGGGGAGTGGGACAGGTTACGAGCAGTACTTC. It codes for CASGLGSGTGYEQYF. V gene TRBV19 combines with J gene TRBJ2-7, with 8 nucleotides matching TRBD1. Germline trimming cut 8 bases from V and 4 bases from J; bases unmatched to any gene: 13. This CDR3 is 15 amino acids long. The germline V gene encodes CDR1 LNHDA and CDR2 SQIVND (reference sequence).

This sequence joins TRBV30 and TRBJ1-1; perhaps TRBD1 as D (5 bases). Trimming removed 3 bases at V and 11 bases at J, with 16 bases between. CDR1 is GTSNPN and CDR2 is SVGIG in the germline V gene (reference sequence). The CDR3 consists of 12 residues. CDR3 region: CAWRTGGPRAFF. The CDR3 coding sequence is TGTGCCTGGAGAACAGGAGGGCCTAGGGCTTTCTTT.

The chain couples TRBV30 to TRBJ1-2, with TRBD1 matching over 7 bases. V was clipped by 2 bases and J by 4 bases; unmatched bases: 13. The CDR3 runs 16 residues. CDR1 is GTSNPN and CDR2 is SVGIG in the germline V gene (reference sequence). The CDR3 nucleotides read TGTGCCTGGAGTCTAGCCCCGGGACAGATTGCCTATGGCTACACCTTC. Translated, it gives CAWSLAPGQIAYGYTF.

This CDR3 is CASSSTTDRTMEAFF. DNA for the CDR3: TGTGCCAGCAGCTCCACTACGGACAGAACTATGGAAGCTTTCTTT. The chain uses TRBV7-6 and TRBJ1-1; D is perhaps TRBD1 (6 bases). Germline CDR1 is SGHVS and CDR2 is FNYEAQ. Between the trimmed V and J ends, which lost 4 bases and 8 bases, there was a span of 20 bases. The CDR3 has 15 residues.

This CDR3 reads CASRESLYNEQFF. CDR3 nucleotides: TGTGCCAGTAGGGAGTCCCTCTACAATGAGCAGTTCTTC. V and J are TRBV19 and TRBJ2-1; D not resolved. The CDR3 consists of 13 residues. Trimming stripped 6 bases from V and 3 bases from J, with 9 bases between. Germline lookup yields CDR1 LNHDA and CDR2 SQIVND (reference sequence). The full variable domain, completed using reference TRBV19 and TRBJ2-1, is DGGITQSPKYLFRKEGQNVTLSCEQNLNHDAMYWYRQDPGQGLRLIYYSQIVNDFQKGDIAEGYSVSREKKESFPLTVTSAQKNPTAFYLCASRESLYNEQFFGPGTRLTVL.

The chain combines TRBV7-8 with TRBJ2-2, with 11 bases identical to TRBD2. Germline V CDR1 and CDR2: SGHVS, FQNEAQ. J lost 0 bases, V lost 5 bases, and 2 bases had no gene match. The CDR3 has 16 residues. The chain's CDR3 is CASSPLAGANTGELFF. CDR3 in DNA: TGTGCCAGCAGCCCACTAGCGGGGGCGAACACCGGGGAGCTGTTTTTT.

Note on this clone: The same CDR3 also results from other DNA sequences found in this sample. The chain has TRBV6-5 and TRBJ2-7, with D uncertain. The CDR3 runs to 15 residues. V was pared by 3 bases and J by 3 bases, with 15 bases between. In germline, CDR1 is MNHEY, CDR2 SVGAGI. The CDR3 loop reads CASSYSATVGYEQYF. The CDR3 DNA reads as TGTGCCAGCAGTTATTCAGCTACAGTGGGCTACGAGCAGTACTTC.

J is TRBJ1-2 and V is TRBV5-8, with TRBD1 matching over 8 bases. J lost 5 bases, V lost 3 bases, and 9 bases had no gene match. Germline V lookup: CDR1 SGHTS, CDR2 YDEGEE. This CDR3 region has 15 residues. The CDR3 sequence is CASSSQGAVVYGYTF. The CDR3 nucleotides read TGTGCCAGCAGCTCCCAGGGGGCCGTTGTTTATGGCTACACCTTC.

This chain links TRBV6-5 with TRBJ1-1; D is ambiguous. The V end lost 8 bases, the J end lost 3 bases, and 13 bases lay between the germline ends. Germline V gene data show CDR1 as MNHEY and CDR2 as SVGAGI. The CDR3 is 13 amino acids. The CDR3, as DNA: TGTGCCAGCTCCTTCTCCGGTGACACTGAAGCTTTCTTT. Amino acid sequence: CASSFSGDTEAFF.

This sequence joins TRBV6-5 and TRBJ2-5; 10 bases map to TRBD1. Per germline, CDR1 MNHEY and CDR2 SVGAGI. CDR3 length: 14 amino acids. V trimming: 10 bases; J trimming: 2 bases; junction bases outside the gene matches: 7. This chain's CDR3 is CATDPGQGQETQYF. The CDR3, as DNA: TGTGCCACCGATCCGGGACAGGGGCAAGAGACCCAGTACTTC.

The CDR3 DNA reads as TGCGCCAGCAGCTTGGTCGGGGGGTCTAACTATGGCTACACCTTC. It codes for CASSLVGGSNYGYTF. The chain carries TRBV5-1 and TRBJ1-2, with D perhaps TRBD1 (5 bases). Germline loops: CDR1 SGHRS, CDR2 YFSETQ. Trimming cost V 0 bases and J 0 bases, with 9 bases left between them. CDR3 length: 15 residues.

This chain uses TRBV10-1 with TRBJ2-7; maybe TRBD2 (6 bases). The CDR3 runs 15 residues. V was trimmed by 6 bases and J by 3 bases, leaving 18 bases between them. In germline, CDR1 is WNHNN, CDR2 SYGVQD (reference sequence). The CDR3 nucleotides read TGCGCCAGCAGCGACGGACTACCACCCCTCTACGAGCAGTACTTC. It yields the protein CASSDGLPPLYEQYF.

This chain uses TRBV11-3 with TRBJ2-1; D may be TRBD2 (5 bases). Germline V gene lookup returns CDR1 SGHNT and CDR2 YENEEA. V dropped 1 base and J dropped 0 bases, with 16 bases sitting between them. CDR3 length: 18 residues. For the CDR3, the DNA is TGTGCCAGCAGCTTAGGGTTGAGGCTAGCAACCTCCTACAATGAGCAGTTCTTC. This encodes CASSLGLRLATSYNEQFF.

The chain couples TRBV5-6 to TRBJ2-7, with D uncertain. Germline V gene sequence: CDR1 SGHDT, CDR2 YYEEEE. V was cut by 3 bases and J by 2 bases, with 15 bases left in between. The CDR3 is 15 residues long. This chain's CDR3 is CASSSLYANPYEQYF. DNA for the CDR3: TGTGCCAGCAGCTCTCTTTATGCGAATCCCTACGAGCAGTACTTC.

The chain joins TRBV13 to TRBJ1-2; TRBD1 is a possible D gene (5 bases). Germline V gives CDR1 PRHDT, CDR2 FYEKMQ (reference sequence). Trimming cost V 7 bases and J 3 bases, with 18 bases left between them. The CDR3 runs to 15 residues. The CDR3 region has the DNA TGTGCCAGCAAAGACGGGGGTACGATTGACTATGGCTACACCTTC. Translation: CASKDGGTIDYGYTF.